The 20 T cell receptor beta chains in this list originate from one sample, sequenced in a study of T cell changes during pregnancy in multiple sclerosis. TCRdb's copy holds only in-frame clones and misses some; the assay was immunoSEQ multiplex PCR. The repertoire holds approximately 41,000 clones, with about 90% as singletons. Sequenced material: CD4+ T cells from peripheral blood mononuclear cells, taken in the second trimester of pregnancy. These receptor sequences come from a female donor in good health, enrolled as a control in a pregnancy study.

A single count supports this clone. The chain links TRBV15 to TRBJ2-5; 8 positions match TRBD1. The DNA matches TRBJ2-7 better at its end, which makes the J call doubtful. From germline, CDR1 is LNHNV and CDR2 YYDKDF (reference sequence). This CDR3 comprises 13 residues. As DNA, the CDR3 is TGTGCCACCGGGACAGGAAATCTCTACGAGCAGTACTTC. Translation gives CATGTGNLYEQYF.

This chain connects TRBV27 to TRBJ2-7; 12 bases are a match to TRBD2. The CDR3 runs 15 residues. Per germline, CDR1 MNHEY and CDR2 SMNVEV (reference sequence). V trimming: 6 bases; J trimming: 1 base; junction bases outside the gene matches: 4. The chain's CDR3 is CASRQTSGGSYEQYF. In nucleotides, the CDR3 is TGTGCCAGCAGACAGACTAGCGGGGGTTCCTACGAGCAGTACTTC.

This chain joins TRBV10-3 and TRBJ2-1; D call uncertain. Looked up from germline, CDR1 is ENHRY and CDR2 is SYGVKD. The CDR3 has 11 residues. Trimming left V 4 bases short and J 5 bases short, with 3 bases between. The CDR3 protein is CAISVNNEQFF. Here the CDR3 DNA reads TGTGCCATCAGTGTAAACAATGAGCAGTTCTTC.

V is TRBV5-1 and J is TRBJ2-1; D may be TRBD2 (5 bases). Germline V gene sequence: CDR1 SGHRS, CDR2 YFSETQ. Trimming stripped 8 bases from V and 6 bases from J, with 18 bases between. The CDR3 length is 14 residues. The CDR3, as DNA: TGCGCCAGTTCGGTGGGTGGGAGCGGCAATGAGCAGTTCTTC. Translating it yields CASSVGGSGNEQFF.

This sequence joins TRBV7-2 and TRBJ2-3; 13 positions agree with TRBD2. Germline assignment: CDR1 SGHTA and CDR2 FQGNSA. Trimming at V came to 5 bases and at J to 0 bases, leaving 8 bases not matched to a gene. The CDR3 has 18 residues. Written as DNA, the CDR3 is TGTGCCAGCAGCCTCACTAGCGGGGGGGGCGGGAGCACAGATACGCAGTATTTT. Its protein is CASSLTSGGGGSTDTQYF.

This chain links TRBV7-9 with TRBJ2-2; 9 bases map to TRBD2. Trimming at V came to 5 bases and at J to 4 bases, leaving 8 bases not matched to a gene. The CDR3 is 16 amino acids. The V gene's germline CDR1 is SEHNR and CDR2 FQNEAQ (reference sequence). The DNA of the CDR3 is TGTGCCAGCAGCCCGAGGAGCGGGGGGTCCACCGGGGAGCTGTTTTTT. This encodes CASSPRSGGSTGELFF. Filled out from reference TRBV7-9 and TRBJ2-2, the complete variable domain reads DTGVSQNPRHKITKRGQNVTFRCDPISEHNRLYWYRQTLGQGPEFLTYFQNEAQLEKSRLLSDRFSAERPKGSFSTLEIQRTEQGDSAMYLCASSPRSGGSTGELFFGEGSRLTVL.

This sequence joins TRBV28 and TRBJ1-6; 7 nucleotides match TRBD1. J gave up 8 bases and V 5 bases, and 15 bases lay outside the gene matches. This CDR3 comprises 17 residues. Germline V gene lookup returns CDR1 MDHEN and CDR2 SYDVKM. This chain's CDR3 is CASSPGAGGSLYSPLHF. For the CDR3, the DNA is TGTGCCAGCAGTCCCGGGGCAGGGGGATCCTTATATTCACCCCTCCACTTT.

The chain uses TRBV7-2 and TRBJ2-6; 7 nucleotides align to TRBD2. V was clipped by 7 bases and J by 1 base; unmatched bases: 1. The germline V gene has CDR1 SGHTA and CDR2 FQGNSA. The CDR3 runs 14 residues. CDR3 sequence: CASMRGSGANVLTF. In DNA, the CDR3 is TGTGCCAGCATGCGGGGGTCTGGGGCCAACGTCCTGACTTTC.

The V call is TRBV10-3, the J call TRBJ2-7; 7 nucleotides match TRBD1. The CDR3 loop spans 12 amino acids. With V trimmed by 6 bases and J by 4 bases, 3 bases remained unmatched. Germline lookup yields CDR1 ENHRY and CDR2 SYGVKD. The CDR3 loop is CAISGTDYEQYF. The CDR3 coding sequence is TGTGCCATCAGCGGGACAGATTACGAGCAGTACTTC.

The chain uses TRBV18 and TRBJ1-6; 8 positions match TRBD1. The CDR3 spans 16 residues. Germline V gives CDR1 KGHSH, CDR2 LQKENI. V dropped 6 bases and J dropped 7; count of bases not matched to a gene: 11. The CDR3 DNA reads TGTGCCAGCTCGCCCGACAGGGGAGGTCGAAATTCACCCCTCCACTTT. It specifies CASSPDRGGRNSPLHF.

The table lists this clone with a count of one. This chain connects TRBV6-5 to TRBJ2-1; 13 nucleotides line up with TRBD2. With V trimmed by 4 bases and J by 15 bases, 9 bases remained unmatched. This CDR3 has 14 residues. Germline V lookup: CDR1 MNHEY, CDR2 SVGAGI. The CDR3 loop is CASSSLTSGGELFF. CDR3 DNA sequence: TGTGCCAGCAGTTCACTAACTAGCGGGGGGGAACTGTTCTTC.

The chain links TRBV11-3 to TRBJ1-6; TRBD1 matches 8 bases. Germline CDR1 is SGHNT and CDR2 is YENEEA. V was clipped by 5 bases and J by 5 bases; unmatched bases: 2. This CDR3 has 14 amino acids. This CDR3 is CASSLGQDNSPLHF. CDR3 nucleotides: TGTGCCAGCAGCCTGGGACAGGATAATTCACCCCTCCACTTT.

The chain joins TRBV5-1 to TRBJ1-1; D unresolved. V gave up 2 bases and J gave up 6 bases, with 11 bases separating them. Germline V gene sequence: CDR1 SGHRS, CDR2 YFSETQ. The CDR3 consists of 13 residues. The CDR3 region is CASSLGLPPEAFF. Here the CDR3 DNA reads TGCGCCAGCAGCTTAGGACTTCCCCCTGAAGCTTTCTTT.

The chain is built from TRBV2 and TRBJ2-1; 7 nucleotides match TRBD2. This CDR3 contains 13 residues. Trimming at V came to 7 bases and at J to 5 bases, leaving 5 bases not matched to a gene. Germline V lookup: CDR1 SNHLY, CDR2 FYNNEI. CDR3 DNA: TGTGCCAGCACCTCCGGGAGGAACAATGAGCAGTTCTTC. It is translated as CASTSGRNNEQFF.

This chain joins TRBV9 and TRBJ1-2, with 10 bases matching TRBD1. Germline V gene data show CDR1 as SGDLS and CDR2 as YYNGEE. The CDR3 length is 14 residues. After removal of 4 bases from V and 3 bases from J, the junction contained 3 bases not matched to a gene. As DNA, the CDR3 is TGTGCCAGCAGCTCAGGACAGGGGGACTATGGCTACACCTTC. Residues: CASSSGQGDYGYTF. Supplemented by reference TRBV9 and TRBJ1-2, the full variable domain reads DSGVTQTPKHLITATGQRVTLRCSPRSGDLSVYWYQQSLDQGLQFLIQYYNGEERAKGNILERFSAQQFPDLHSELNLSSLELGDSALYFCASSSGQGDYGYTFGSGTRLTVV.

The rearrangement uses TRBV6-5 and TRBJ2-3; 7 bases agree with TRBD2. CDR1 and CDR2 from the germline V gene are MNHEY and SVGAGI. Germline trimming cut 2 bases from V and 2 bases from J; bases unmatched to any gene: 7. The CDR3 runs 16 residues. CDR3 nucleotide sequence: TGTGCCAGCAGTTACAGTGCCAGCGGGAACACAGATACGCAGTATTTT. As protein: CASSYSASGNTDTQYF.

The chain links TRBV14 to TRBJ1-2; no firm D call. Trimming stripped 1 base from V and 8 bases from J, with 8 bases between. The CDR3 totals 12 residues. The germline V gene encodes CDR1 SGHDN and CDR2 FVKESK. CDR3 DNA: TGTGCCAGCAGCCAAGTGGTGGGCGGCTACACCTTC. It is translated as CASSQVVGGYTF.

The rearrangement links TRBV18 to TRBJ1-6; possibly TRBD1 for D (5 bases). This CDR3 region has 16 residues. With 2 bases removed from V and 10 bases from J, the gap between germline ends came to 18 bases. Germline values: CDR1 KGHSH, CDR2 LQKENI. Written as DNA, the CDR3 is TGTGCCAGCTCACCAAGCCGGGGGGTGTCGGAGTCACCCCTCCACTTT. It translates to CASSPSRGVSESPLHF.

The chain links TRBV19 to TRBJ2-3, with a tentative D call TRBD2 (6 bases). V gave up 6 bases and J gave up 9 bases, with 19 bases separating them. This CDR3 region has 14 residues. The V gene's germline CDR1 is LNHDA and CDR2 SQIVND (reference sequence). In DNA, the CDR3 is TGTGCCAGTAGGGAGGGGCCCATATTAGCGACGCAGTATTTT. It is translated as CASREGPILATQYF.

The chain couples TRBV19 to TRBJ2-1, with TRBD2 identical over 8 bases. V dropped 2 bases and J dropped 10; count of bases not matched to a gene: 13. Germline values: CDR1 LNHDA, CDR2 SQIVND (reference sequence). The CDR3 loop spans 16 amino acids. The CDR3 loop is CASSIRKTGGPEEQFF. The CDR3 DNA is TGTGCCAGTAGTATAAGGAAAACGGGGGGGCCGGAGGAGCAGTTCTTC.